These 15 T cell receptor beta chains were all obtained from the same sample, sequenced in a study of regulatory T cells in long-lasting Graves disease. Time point defined: persistent/refractory GD, antithyroid drugs over 5 years with positive TRAb. The authors made the TCR library using RNA they extracted from PBMCs. Building of the TCR beta libraries involved iRepertoire HTBI primers and Arm-PCR of CDR3 regions. One entry per CDR3 protein results from TCRdb running MiXCR on the multiplex PCR reads. The sample lists 600,000 to 800,000 distinct CDR3 sequences; around 32% were seen once. The sample was peripheral blood mononuclear cells (PBMCs), taken when the disease was refractory, from a patient treated with antithyroid drugs. The receptors come from a female donor with Graves disease.

This clonotype was counted only a few times. This chain links TRBV5-1 with TRBJ1-1; perhaps TRBD1 as D (5 bases). The germline CDR1 and CDR2 sequences are SGHRS and YFSETQ. This CDR3 has 15 residues. Trimming removed 1 base at V and 4 bases at J, with 14 bases between. CDR3 sequence (DNA): TGCGCCAGCAGCTTGTATGGGTCGGGGACCACTGAAGCTTTCTTT. It yields the protein CASSLYGSGTTEAFF.

The sample holds one count of this clonotype. At one of its ends the junction is not consistent with the germline gene, which may arise from a read error. The rearrangement joins TRBV7-3 to TRBJ2-2; D not resolved. Germline values: CDR1 SGHTA, CDR2 FQGTGA. The CDR3 covers 17 residues. CDR3 loop: CTSSLPPTRTNTGELFF. In nucleotides, the CDR3 is TGTACCAGCAGCTTGCCTCCGACTCGTACGAACACCGGGGAGCTGTTTTTT.

This clonotype was observed a few times. This sequence joins TRBV19 and TRBJ2-7, with D possibly TRBD2 on 6 matching bases. The CDR3 length is 14 residues. Germline V gene sequence: CDR1 LNHDA, CDR2 SQIVND (reference sequence). The ends were cut back, 3 bases at V and 5 bases at J, with 14 bases in the middle. The CDR3 region is CASSIRTRRDEQYF. In DNA, the CDR3 is TGTGCCAGTAGTATTCGAACCCGGAGGGACGAGCAGTACTTC. Full variable domain (remainder filled in from reference TRBV19 and TRBJ2-7): DGGITQSPKYLFRKEGQNVTLSCEQNLNHDAMYWYRQDPGQGLRLIYYSQIVNDFQKGDIAEGYSVSREKKESFPLTVTSAQKNPTAFYLCASSIRTRRDEQYFGPGTRLTVT.

This clonotype was picked up a small number of times. This chain joins TRBV5-1 and TRBJ2-2; perhaps TRBD1 as D (6 bases). Germline CDR1 is SGHRS and CDR2 is YFSETQ. V lost 3 bases, J lost 8 bases, and 11 bases lay in between. The CDR3 length is 13 residues. CDR3 loop: CASSSQGSGELFF. CDR3 bases: TGCGCCAGCAGCTCACAGGGCTCAGGGGAGCTGTTTTTT. Drawing the rest from reference TRBV5-1 and TRBJ2-2, the complete variable domain is KAGVTQTPRYLIKTRGQQVTLSCSPISGHRSVSWYQQTPGQGLQFLFEYFSETQRNKGNFPGRFSGRQFSNSRSEMNVSTLELGDSALYLCASSSQGSGELFFGEGSRLTVL.

This clonotype was recorded many times. The chain carries TRBV6-8 and TRBJ2-5; 7 nucleotides agree with TRBD2. The J segment lost 0 bases and the V segment lost 2 bases, leaving 15 bases of the junction unmatched. The CDR3 has 19 residues. Per the germline V gene, CDR1 is MNHGY and CDR2 is SAAAGT. The CDR3 loop reads CASSYPPEGGSWYQETQYF. CDR3 DNA: TGTGCCAGCAGTTACCCTCCGGAGGGCGGGAGTTGGTACCAAGAGACCCAGTACTTC.

About this clonotype: The junction differs from germline at one of its ends, possibly a read error. This chain links TRBV7-2 with TRBJ2-5; D unclear. Looked up from germline, CDR1 is SGHTA and CDR2 is FQGNSA. The CDR3 extends over 8 amino acids. The CDR3 sequence is CASSRVNF. DNA of the CDR3: TGTGCCAGCAGTCGAGTGAACTTC.

The chain couples TRBV27 to TRBJ1-5, with 7 bases that match TRBD1. CDR3 length: 14 amino acids. Trimming at V came to 8 bases and at J to 4 bases, leaving 8 bases not matched to a gene. CDR1 MNHEY and CDR2 SMNVEV come from the germline V gene (reference sequence). This CDR3 reads CASGSPGQNQPQHF. The CDR3 nucleotides are TGTGCCAGCGGTTCCCCGGGACAGAATCAGCCCCAGCATTTT.

The rearrangement uses TRBV19 and TRBJ1-2, with D possibly being TRBD1 (5 bases). This CDR3 has 16 residues. Between the trimmed V and J ends, which lost 5 bases and 4 bases, there was a span of 20 bases. Germline values: CDR1 LNHDA, CDR2 SQIVND (reference sequence). CDR3 bases: TGTGCCAGTAGTCGGGCAGGGTACGGAGAATTCTATGGCTACACCTTC. Residues: CASSRAGYGEFYGYTF.

The chain uses TRBV20-1 and TRBJ1-5; 7 positions match TRBD1. Trimming cost V 2 bases and J 0 bases; bases outside gene matches: 4. This CDR3 contains 15 residues. Germline loops: CDR1 DFQATT, CDR2 SNEGSKA (reference sequence). CDR3 bases: TGCAGTGCTAGACGGGGACAGTATAGCAATCAGCCCCAGCATTTT. This codes for CSARRGQYSNQPQHF.

V usage is TRBV6-2 or TRBV6-3 and J usage is TRBJ1-2; weak D call: TRBD1 (5 bases). V lost 2 bases, J lost 5 bases, and 9 bases lay in between. The CDR3 is made up of 13 amino acids. Germline CDR1 and CDR2: MNHEY and SVGEGT. The CDR3 loop reads CASSYARAYGYTF. The CDR3 region has the DNA TGTGCCAGCAGTTACGCCAGGGCTTATGGCTACACCTTC.

This clonotype was counted only a few times. This rearrangement joins TRBV19 to TRBJ2-2; D remains ambiguous. This CDR3 region has 16 residues. Trimming shortened V by 1 base and J by 0 bases, and 9 bases separated the two germline ends. The germline CDR1 and CDR2 sequences are LNHDA and SQIVND (reference sequence). The CDR3 DNA sequence: TGTGCCAGTAGTATAGGGCAGGCGGCGAACACCGGGGAGCTGTTTTTT. It yields the protein CASSIGQAANTGELFF.

The chain recombines TRBV10-3 with TRBJ1-1; a possible D gene is TRBD1 (6 bases). Germline CDR1 is ENHRY and CDR2 is SYGVKD. The CDR3 covers 18 residues. V was trimmed by 6 bases and J by 1 base, leaving 24 bases between them. The CDR3 DNA reads TGTGCCATCAGCGATTTCTTAGGGGGAAGAACTTCGAACACTGAAGCTTTCTTT. It codes for CAISDFLGGRTSNTEAFF.

The chain employs TRBV29-1 and TRBJ2-4, with a possible D match to TRBD2 (5 bases). The germline CDR1 and CDR2 sequences are SQVTM and ANQGSEA. Trimming took 6 bases from V and 0 from J, leaving 12 bases between them. This CDR3 has 14 residues. The CDR3 region is CSVKEGIAKNIQYF. Written as DNA, the CDR3 is TGCAGCGTGAAAGAGGGAATAGCCAAAAACATTCAGTACTTC.

The V gene is TRBV6-9, the J gene TRBJ2-1, with D hard to call. The CDR3 is 15 residues long. Looked up from germline, CDR1 is MNHGY and CDR2 is SVAAGI. Trimming left V 3 bases short and J 6 bases short, with 15 bases between. The CDR3 DNA follows: TGTGCCAGCAGTTACGGCGGCAGAACTTCCAATGAGCAGTTCTTC. This codes for CASSYGGRTSNEQFF.

The CDR3 sequence is CASSYWGGPIYEQYF. The CDR3 bases are TGTGCCAGCAGTTACTGGGGAGGGCCGATTTACGAGCAGTACTTC. J is TRBJ2-7 and V is TRBV6-5, with 7 nucleotides matching TRBD2. Per germline, CDR1 MNHEY and CDR2 SVGAGI. V gave up 1 base and J gave up 4 bases; unmatched junction bases: 7. The CDR3 is made up of 15 amino acids.